Included here is one TCR beta chain sequence, with context. Its binding antigen is unknown. Base qualities are not recorded, but no much larger clone differs from it by a single base. CDR1 and CDR2 were assigned from the germline V gene (reference sequence) as SGHAT and FQDESV. Compared with germline, V lacks 5 bases and J lacks 0 bases; bases without a gene match: 10. Its CDR3 holds 18 amino acids, cysteine through phenylalanine. Kept here is only the CDR3 DNA, which spans 54 bases and is read in frame from base 1. This sample is part of a study of CD8 T cells in ankylosing spondylitis listed by TCRdb under 2017. Background for the entire study: The study set out to find disease-linked TCR variants by profiling T cell receptor beta repertoires in ankylosing spondylitis patients and healthy donors. Peripheral blood was sampled, and synovial fluid was also collected from ankylosing spondylitis patients. In total, the full study cohort was made up of about 110 healthy donors and 20 to 25 ankylosing spondylitis patients. What the study reported, not specific to this receptor: The disease-linked clones showed a CD8+ phenotype and occurred at relatively low frequencies in peripheral blood. A TCR beta motif of eight highly homologous amino acid variants appeared characteristic of blood from ankylosing spondylitis patients. The disease-linked clones were reported to be significantly enriched in matched synovial fluid samples from ankylosing spondylitis patients. Some motif variants had previously been reported in the synovial fluid and blood of reactive arthritis patients, which suggests shared mechanisms of disease initiation.

Data came from an Illumina HiSeq 2500. TCR beta libraries were prepared by quantitative 5'-RACE with molecular barcodes. Under the source paper's analysis protocol: Disease-linked TCR variants were identified with a new computational method built on a probabilistic model of VDJ rearrangement. The public reads were quality trimmed at Q25 with fastp and then assembled into clones with MiXCR by TCRdb, keeping productive beta chains. Identical CDR3 protein sequences are pooled into one entry, listed with their most common genes and DNA. TCRdb, not the original authors, processed these V and J calls. This sample gives around 250,000 distinct CDR3 sequences in total; under 20% of them show up just once. The ten largest make up approximately 32% of the sample.

The V and J segments used are TRBV11-1 and TRBJ2-7; 13 central nucleotides agree with TRBD2. What was sequenced was blood, either unsorted or a sorted T cell fraction (not recorded which). This TCR was recovered from a male donor with ankylosing spondylitis or in good health (not recorded which). The CDR3 protein: CASSPGTSGTPFSYEQYF. The DNA reads as follows: TGTGCCAGCAGCCCTGGGACTAGCGGGACCCCTTTCTCCTACGAGCAGTACTTC.